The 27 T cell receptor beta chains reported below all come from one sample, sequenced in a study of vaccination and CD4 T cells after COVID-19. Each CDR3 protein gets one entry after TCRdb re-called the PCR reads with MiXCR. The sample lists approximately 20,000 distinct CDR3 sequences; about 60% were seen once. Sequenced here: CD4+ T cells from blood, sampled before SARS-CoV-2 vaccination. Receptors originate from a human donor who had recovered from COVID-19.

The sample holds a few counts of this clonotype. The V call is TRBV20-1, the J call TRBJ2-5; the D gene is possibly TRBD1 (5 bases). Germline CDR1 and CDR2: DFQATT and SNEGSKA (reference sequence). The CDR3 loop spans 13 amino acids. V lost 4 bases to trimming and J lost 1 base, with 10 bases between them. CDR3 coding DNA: TGCAGTGCTATACTCGACAGCCAAGAGACCCAGTACTTC. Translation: CSAILDSQETQYF.

CDR3: CASRLTGDNGELFF. The CDR3 nucleotides read TGTGCCAGCAGATTAACAGGGGATAACGGGGAGCTGTTTTTT. The chain employs TRBV2 and TRBJ2-2, with 7 bases fitting TRBD1. This CDR3 has 14 residues. V lost 6 bases, J lost 7 bases, and 8 bases stayed unmatched. CDR1 is SNHLY and CDR2 is FYNNEI in the germline V gene.

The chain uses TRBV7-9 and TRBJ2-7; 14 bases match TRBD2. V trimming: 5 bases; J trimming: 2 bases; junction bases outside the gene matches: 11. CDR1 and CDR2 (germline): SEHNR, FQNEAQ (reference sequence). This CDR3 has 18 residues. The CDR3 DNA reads TGTGCCAGCAGCATGGACAGGGGACTAGCGGGAGCAACCTACGAGCAGTACTTC. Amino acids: CASSMDRGLAGATYEQYF.

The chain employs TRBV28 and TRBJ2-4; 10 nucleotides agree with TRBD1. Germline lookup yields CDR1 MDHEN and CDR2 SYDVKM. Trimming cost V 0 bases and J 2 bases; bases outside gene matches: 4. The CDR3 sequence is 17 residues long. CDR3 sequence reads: CASSLWRDRGPKNIQYF. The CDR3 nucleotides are TGTGCCAGCAGTTTATGGCGGGACAGGGGCCCCAAAAACATTCAGTACTTC.

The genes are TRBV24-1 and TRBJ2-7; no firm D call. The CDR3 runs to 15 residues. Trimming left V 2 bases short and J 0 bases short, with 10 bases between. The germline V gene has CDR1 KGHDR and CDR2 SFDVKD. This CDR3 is CATSDWQPGSYEQYF. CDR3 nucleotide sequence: TGTGCCACCAGTGATTGGCAGCCAGGCTCCTACGAGCAGTACTTC.

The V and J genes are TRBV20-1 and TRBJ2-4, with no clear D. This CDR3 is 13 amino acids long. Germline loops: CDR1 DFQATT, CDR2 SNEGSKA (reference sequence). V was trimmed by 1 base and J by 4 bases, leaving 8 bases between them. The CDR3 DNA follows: TGCAGTGCTAGAGGCCCGAATAAAAACATTCAGTACTTC. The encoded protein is CSARGPNKNIQYF.

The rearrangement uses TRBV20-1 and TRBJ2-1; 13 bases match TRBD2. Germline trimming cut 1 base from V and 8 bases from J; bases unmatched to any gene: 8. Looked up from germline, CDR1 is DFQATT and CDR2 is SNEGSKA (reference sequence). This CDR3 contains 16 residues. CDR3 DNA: TGCAGTGCTAGAGGAGGACTAGCGGGAGTTCTCGATGAGCAGTTCTTC. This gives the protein CSARGGLAGVLDEQFF.

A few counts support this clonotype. This CDR3 reads CASSQQTGFYNEQFF. The DNA of the CDR3 is TGTGCCAGCAGTCAACAAACAGGGTTCTACAATGAGCAGTTCTTC. The chain is built from TRBV6-2 or TRBV6-3 and TRBJ2-1, with D possibly being TRBD1 (6 bases). The CDR3 sequence is 15 residues long. The germline gives CDR1 MNHEY, CDR2 SVGEGT. Trimming stripped 5 bases from V and 3 bases from J, with 14 bases between.

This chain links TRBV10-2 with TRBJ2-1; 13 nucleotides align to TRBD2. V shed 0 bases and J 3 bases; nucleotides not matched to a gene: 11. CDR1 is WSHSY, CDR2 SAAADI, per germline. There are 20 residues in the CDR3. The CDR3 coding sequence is TGCGCCAGCAGTGAGTCTGGTGCCAAACTAGCGGGAGGGCTCTACAATGAGCAGTTCTTC. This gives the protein CASSESGAKLAGGLYNEQFF.

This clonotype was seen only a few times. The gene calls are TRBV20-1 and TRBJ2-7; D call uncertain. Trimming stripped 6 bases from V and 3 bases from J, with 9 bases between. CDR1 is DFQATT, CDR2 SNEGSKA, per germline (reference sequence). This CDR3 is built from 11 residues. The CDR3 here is CSAPESYEQYF. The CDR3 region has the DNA TGCAGTGCCCCTGAAAGCTACGAGCAGTACTTC.

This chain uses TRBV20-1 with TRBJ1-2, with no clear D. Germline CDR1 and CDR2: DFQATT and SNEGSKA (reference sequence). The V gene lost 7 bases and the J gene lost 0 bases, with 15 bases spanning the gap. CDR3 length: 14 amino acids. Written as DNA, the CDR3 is TGCAGTGTAGATTCGGAAAATTCTAACTATGGCTACACCTTC. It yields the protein CSVDSENSNYGYTF.

In DNA, the CDR3 is TGTGCCAGTAGTCGTACAGGTTGGGATGGCTACACCTTC. It translates to CASSRTGWDGYTF. The chain couples TRBV19 to TRBJ1-2; perhaps TRBD1 as D (5 bases). Trimming took 5 bases from V and 6 from J, leaving 13 bases between them. The CDR3 is made up of 13 amino acids. The V gene's germline CDR1 is LNHDA and CDR2 SQIVND (reference sequence).

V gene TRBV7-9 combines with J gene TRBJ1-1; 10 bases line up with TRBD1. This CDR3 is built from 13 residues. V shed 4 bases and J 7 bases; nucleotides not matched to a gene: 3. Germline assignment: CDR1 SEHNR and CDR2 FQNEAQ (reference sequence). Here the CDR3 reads CASSSWDRGEAFF. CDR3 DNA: TGTGCCAGCAGCTCTTGGGACAGGGGTGAAGCTTTCTTT.

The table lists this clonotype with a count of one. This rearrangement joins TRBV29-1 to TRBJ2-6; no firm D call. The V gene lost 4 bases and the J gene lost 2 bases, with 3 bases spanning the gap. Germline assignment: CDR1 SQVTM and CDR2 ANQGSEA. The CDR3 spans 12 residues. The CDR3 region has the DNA TGCAGCGTTGGGCCTGGGGCCAACGTCCTGACTTTC. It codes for CSVGPGANVLTF.

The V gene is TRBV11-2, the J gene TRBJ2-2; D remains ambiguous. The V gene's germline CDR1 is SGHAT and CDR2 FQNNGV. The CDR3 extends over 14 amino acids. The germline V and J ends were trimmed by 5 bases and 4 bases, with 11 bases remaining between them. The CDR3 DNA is TGTGCCAGCAGCCCCCAGAGTACCACCGGGGAGCTGTTTTTT. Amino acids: CASSPQSTTGELFF. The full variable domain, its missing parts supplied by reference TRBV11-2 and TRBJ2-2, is EAGVAQSPRYKIIEKRQSVAFWCNPISGHATLYWYQQILGQGPKLLIQFQNNGVVDDSQLPKDRFSAERLKGVDSTLKIQPAKLEDSAVYLCASSPQSTTGELFFGEGSRLTVL.

CDR3 sequence: CSARERRGWREGQETQYF. In DNA form, the CDR3 reads TGCAGTGCTAGAGAAAGAAGGGGATGGAGAGAGGGGCAAGAGACCCAGTACTTC. The chain combines TRBV20-1 with TRBJ2-5; D is possibly TRBD1 or TRBD2 (5 bases each). The germline V gene encodes CDR1 DFQATT and CDR2 SNEGSKA (reference sequence). V was shortened by 0 bases and J by 2 bases, with 22 bases between the two germline ends. CDR3 size: 18 residues.

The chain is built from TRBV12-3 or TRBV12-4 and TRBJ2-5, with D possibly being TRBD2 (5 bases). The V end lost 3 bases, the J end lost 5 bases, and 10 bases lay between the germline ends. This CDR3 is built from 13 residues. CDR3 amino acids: CASSFAGRETQYF. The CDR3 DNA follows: TGTGCCAGCAGTTTTGCGGGTCGGGAGACCCAGTACTTC.

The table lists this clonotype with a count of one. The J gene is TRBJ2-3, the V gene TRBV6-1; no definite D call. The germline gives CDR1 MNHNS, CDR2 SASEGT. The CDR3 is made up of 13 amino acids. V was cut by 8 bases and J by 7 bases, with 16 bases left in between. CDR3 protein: CASSKTGRNTQYF. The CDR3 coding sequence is TGTGCCAGCTCCAAAACGGGTCGAAATACGCAGTATTTT.

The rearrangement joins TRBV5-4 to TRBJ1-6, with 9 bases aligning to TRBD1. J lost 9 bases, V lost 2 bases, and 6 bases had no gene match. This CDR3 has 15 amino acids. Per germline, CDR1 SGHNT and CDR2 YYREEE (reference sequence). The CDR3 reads CASSLFDRGSSPLHF. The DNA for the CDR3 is TGTGCCAGCAGCTTATTCGACAGGGGGAGTTCACCCCTCCACTTT.

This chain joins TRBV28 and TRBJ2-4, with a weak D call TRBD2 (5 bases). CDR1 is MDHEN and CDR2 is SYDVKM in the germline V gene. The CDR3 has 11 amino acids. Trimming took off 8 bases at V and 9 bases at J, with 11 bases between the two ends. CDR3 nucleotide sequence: TGTGCCAGCGGGAGTCTAGGCATTCAGTACTTC. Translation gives CASGSLGIQYF.

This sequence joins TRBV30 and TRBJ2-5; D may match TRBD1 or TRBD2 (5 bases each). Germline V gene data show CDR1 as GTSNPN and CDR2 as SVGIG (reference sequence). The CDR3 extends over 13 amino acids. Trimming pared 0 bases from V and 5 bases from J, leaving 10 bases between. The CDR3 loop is CAWSVGWGETQYF. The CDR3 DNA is TGTGCCTGGAGTGTAGGATGGGGGGAGACCCAGTACTTC. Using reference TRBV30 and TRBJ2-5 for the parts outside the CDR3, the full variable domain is SQTIHQWPATLVQPVGSPLSLECTVEGTSNPNLYWYRQAAGRGLQLLFYSVGIGQISSEVPQNLSASRPQDRQFILSSKKLLLSDSGFYLCAWSVGWGETQYFGPGTRLLVL.

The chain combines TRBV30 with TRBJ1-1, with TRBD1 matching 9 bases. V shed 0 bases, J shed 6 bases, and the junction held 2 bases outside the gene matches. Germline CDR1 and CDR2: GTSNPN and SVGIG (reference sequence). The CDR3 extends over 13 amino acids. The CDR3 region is CAWSVQGAAEAFF. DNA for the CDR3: TGTGCCTGGAGTGTACAGGGGGCCGCTGAAGCTTTCTTT. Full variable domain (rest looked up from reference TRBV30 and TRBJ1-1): SQTIHQWPATLVQPVGSPLSLECTVEGTSNPNLYWYRQAAGRGLQLLFYSVGIGQISSEVPQNLSASRPQDRQFILSSKKLLLSDSGFYLCAWSVQGAAEAFFGQGTRLTVV.

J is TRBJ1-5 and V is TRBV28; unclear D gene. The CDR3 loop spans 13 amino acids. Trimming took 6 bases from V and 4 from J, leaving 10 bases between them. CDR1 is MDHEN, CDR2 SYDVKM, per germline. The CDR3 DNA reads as TGTGCCAGCAGCAAAACGCTTAATCAGCCCCAGCATTTT. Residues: CASSKTLNQPQHF.

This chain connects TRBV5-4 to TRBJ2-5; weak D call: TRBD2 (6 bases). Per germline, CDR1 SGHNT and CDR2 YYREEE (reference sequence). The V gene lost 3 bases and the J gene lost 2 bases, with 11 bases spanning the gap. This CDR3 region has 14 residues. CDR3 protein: CASSSLSGQETQYF. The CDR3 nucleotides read TGTGCCAGCAGCTCCCTTAGCGGTCAAGAGACCCAGTACTTC.

For the CDR3, the DNA is TGTGCCAGCAGTCCACGGGCACACGGGATCACAGATACGCAGTATTTT. This sequence encodes CASSPRAHGITDTQYF. The rearrangement uses TRBV7-6 and TRBJ2-3; a possible D gene is TRBD2 (5 bases). In germline, CDR1 is SGHVS, CDR2 FNYEAQ. Trimming shortened V by 6 bases and J by 2 bases, and 18 bases separated the two germline ends. The CDR3 is made up of 16 amino acids. Based on the CDR3 plus reference TRBV7-6 and TRBJ2-3, the full variable domain is GAGVSQSPRYKVTKRGQDVALRCDPISGHVSLYWYRQALGQGPEFLTYFNYEAQQDKSGLPNDRFSAERPEGSISTLTIQRTEQRDSAMYRCASSPRAHGITDTQYFGPGTRLTVL.

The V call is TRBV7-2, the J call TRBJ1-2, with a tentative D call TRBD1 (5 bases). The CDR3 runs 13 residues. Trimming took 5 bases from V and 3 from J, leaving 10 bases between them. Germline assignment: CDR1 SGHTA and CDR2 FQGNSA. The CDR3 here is CASSRDSHYGYTF. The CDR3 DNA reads TGTGCCAGCAGCAGAGACAGCCACTATGGCTACACCTTC.

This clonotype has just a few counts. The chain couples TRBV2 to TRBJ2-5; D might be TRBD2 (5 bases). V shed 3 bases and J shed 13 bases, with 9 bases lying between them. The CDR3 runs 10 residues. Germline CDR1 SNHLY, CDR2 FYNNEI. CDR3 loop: CASSERVLYF. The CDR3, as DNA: TGTGCCAGCAGTGAGCGGGTACTGTACTTC. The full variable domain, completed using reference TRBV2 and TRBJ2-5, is EPEVTQTPSHQVTQMGQEVILRCVPISNHLYFYWYRQILGQKVEFLVSFYNNEISEKSEIFDDQFSVERPDGSNFTLKIRSTKLEDSAMYFCASSERVLYFGPGTRLLVL.